This entry concerns a single T cell receptor (beta chain). The data originate from a study of blood T cell repertoires in COVID-19. In Seattle, patients joined the study during active infection and were tracked longitudinally. As handled by the study authors: Amplification from reference gene primers served as the basis for estimated nucleated cell counts. Assay used: immunoSEQ multiplex PCR; TCRdb lists only in-frame clones, some missing. V and J calls and clone size come straight from that table; D and trimming were deduced from the DNA. The data show some 290,000 clones, around 85% seen once. Germline V gene sequence: CDR1 MDHEN, CDR2 SYDVKM. V lost 3 bases and J 6 bases, leaving 11 bases between the germline ends. The CDR3 has 13 residues.

This receptor was taken from a woman in her 30s with COVID-19, enrolled during active disease. The sample consisted of peripheral blood. This rearrangement joins TRBV28 to TRBJ1-1; D is ambiguous. The DNA for the CDR3 is TGTGCCAGCAGTTTCTCACACCCTTCTGAAGCTTTCTTT. Amino acids: CASSFSHPSEAFF.